There are many counts of the clone carrying this T cell receptor beta chain. Its antigen is still unknown. This CDR3 comprises 12 residues. Germline values: CDR1 SQVTM, CDR2 ANQGSEA. With 4 bases removed from V and 0 bases from J, the gap between germline ends came to 6 bases. The beta constant-region primer was an equimolar mix of two oligonucleotides covering TRBC1 and TRBC2. Four rounds of PCR amplified the ligated cDNA using nested alpha and beta constant-region primers plus SP2. TCRdb re-derived calls from the UMI-ligation and nested PCR reads in MiXCR, one entry per CDR3 protein. The top ten hold 0.09% to 0.13% of the sample, which has about 150,000 distinct CDR3 sequences, 22% seen once. This specimen comes from a study of naive and memory T cell subsets. Overall study findings and caveats: Naive repertoires, especially CD8, held a few larger clonotypes, possibly memory cells re-expressing CD45RA.

The V and J genes are TRBV29-1 and TRBJ1-1; D unclear. The sequenced material came from naive CD4+ T cells from blood. The receptor was derived from a human donor in good health. CDR3 region: CSVGGLNTEAFF. CDR3 in DNA: TGCAGCGTTGGAGGATTGAACACTGAAGCTTTCTTT.